Sequencing of this T cell receptor (beta chain) was carried out in a study of beta chain features in type 1 diabetes. The investigators reverse transcribed all of the isolated RNA, so they sequenced expressed TCRB transcripts. Sequencing used immunoSEQ multiplex PCR; TCRdb keeps in-frame clones, though not all of them. The table lists 300,000 to 400,000 clones, around 8% of them singletons. Study results and caveats: Patients showed naive, central memory and Treg TCRB repertoires that appeared more similar than those of healthy donors. Fewer insertions but more deletions were seen at VDJ junctions in type 1 diabetes patients. With patients and controls alike, PCR might favor shorter templates to an equal degree. Any HLA effect on TCRB rearrangement was left unresolved by small sub-analyses.

In germline, CDR1 is SEHNR, CDR2 FQNEAQ (reference sequence). V lost 2 bases, J lost 4 bases, and 7 bases stayed unmatched. The CDR3 totals 15 residues. This clone has only a few counts. What it recognizes is unknown. The clonotype comes from a woman aged 18-35 years in good health. The sample was central memory CD4+ T cells from blood. The genes are TRBV7-9 and TRBJ2-7; 8 bases fit TRBD2. Written as DNA, the CDR3 is TGTGCCAGCAGCTTATTAACTAGCGGCGATTACGAGCAGTACTTC. Its protein product is CASSLLTSGDYEQYF. The full variable domain, in which reference TRBV7-9 and TRBJ2-7 provide the parts outside the CDR3, is DTGVSQNPRHKITKRGQNVTFRCDPISEHNRLYWYRQTLGQGPEFLTYFQNEAQLEKSRLLSDRFSAERPKGSFSTLEIQRTEQGDSAMYLCASSLLTSGDYEQYFGPGTRLTVT.